The T cell receptor beta chain described here comes from a study of blood T cells in healthy people across ages. Primed by a sample-barcoded 5' primer and a J-beta primer mix, a second PCR proceeded for about 7 to 12 cycles. Via MiXCR, TCRdb re-called the 5' RACE reads, giving one row per CDR3 protein. The sample has around 1,900,000 distinct CDR3 sequences; around 40% are singletons. This CDR3 is 17 amino acids long. CDR1 is SGDLS and CDR2 is YYNGEE in the germline V gene. V lost 3 bases and J lost 0; bases outside the gene matches: 11. This clonotype was observed once. Total RNA, at least 6 micrograms per sample, came from PBMCs.

The chain couples TRBV9 to TRBJ1-1; 7 positions agree with TRBD1. The sample consisted of blood. The TCR comes from a human donor in good health. CDR3 region: CASSEEGAIGVNTEAFF. CDR3 in DNA: TGTGCCAGCAGCGAGGAGGGGGCGATCGGCGTGAACACTGAAGCTTTCTTT.